These 21 T cell receptor beta chains came from one sample sequenced in a study of early T cells in non-severe SARS-CoV-2 infection. TCRdb re-analysed the 5' RACE reads in MiXCR, keeping a single row per CDR3 protein. The repertoire holds some 70,000 distinct CDR3 sequences, approximately 9.1% seen once, with roughly 3.2% in the top ten. The sample was whole blood. The receptors were gathered from an adult who was a healthcare worker with PCR-confirmed SARS-CoV-2 infection or an uninfected control (not recorded which).

This clonotype came up many times. The V call is TRBV6-5, the J call TRBJ2-3; D gene ambiguous. The CDR3 extends over 14 amino acids. Germline values: CDR1 MNHEY, CDR2 SVGAGI. Trimming pared 1 base from V and 6 bases from J, leaving 11 bases between. The CDR3 nucleotides are TGTGCCAGCAGTTACTGGAAATCGCAGGATACGCAGTATTTT. Protein sequence: CASSYWKSQDTQYF.

This clonotype appeared many times. The V call is TRBV6-1, the J call TRBJ2-7; 9 nucleotides match TRBD1. Per germline, CDR1 MNHNS and CDR2 SASEGT. V shed 5 bases and J 6 bases; nucleotides not matched to a gene: 8. This CDR3 spans 14 amino acids. In DNA, the CDR3 is TGTGCCAGCAGTTTACAGGGGGCTCGTGGCGAGCAGTACTTC. Translated, it gives CASSLQGARGEQYF.

This clonotype has a handful of counts. The V and J genes are TRBV7-2 and TRBJ2-2; D might be TRBD2 (6 bases). V lost 5 bases to trimming and J lost 2 bases, with 15 bases between them. This CDR3 contains 16 residues. Germline V lookup: CDR1 SGHTA, CDR2 FQGNSA. CDR3 sequence (DNA): TGTGCCAGCAGCCCAAATAGCGGAATTAACACCGGGGAGCTGTTTTTT. Its protein product is CASSPNSGINTGELFF.

This clonotype occurred many times. The V and J genes are TRBV7-8 and TRBJ1-3; D may be TRBD1 (5 bases). Germline loops: CDR1 SGHVS, CDR2 FQNEAQ. Trimming took off 0 bases at V and 2 bases at J, with 11 bases between the two ends. CDR3 length: 16 amino acids. The CDR3 reads CASSLAGRVAGNTIYF. The CDR3 DNA reads TGTGCCAGCAGCTTAGCGGGCAGGGTGGCTGGAAACACCATATATTTT.

This clonotype was recorded many times. The rearrangement joins TRBV2 to TRBJ2-5; 12 nucleotides agree with TRBD2. With V trimmed by 5 bases and J by 4 bases, 11 bases remained unmatched. CDR3 length: 17 residues. In germline, CDR1 is SNHLY, CDR2 FYNNEI. The CDR3 sequence: CASSLYGLAGTSETQYF. CDR3 in DNA: TGTGCCAGCAGTCTTTACGGACTAGCGGGGACGTCAGAGACCCAGTACTTC.

CDR3 nucleotide sequence: TGTGCCAGCAGCCCTCAGGAGACAGGGAATTACGAGCAGTACTTC. This gives the protein CASSPQETGNYEQYF. The chain has TRBV4-2 and TRBJ2-7; TRBD1 matches at 7 bases. CDR1 is LGHNA, CDR2 YNFKEQ, per germline. The CDR3 runs 15 residues. The ends lost 4 bases at V and 4 bases at J; junction bases unmatched: 10.

This clonotype was detected many times. V and J are TRBV5-1 and TRBJ2-7; maybe TRBD1 (6 bases). The CDR3 spans 14 residues. Trimming left V 0 bases short and J 6 bases short, with 13 bases between. The germline V gene encodes CDR1 SGHRS and CDR2 YFSETQ. DNA for the CDR3: TGCGCCAGCAGCTTGGGGACAGCTCAAACCGAGCAGTACTTC. It codes for CASSLGTAQTEQYF.

This clonotype was seen many times. V and J are TRBV24-1 and TRBJ2-1; D is ambiguous. V shed 0 bases and J shed 5 bases, with 4 bases lying between them. CDR3 size: 13 residues. Per germline, CDR1 KGHDR and CDR2 SFDVKD. The chain's CDR3 is CATSDLFDNEQFF. CDR3 DNA sequence: TGTGCCACCAGTGATTTGTTCGACAATGAGCAGTTCTTC.

This clonotype was seen a handful of times. The rearrangement uses TRBV6-2 or TRBV6-3 and TRBJ2-3; 8 nucleotides align to TRBD2. This CDR3 is built from 13 residues. The trim removed 6 bases at V and 6 bases at J, leaving 5 bases unmatched. The germline V gene encodes CDR1 MNHEY and CDR2 SVGEGT. DNA for the CDR3: TGTGCCAGCAGGTTAGCGGGGTTGGATACGCAGTATTTT. Amino acids: CASRLAGLDTQYF.

CDR3 nucleotide sequence: TGTGCCAGCAGTTACTCCGGGACTGGAAACACCATATATTTT. This sequence encodes CASSYSGTGNTIYF. The chain joins TRBV6-5 to TRBJ1-3; D remains unclear. The germline CDR1 and CDR2 sequences are MNHEY and SVGAGI. The CDR3 spans 14 residues. V lost 0 bases and J 2 bases, leaving 5 bases between the germline ends.

This clonotype was seen repeatedly, ten times or more. The J gene is TRBJ2-5, the V gene TRBV7-3, with 7 bases fitting TRBD1. Germline V gene sequence: CDR1 SGHTA, CDR2 FQGTGA. Trimming removed 5 bases from V and 5 bases from J; junction bases left unmatched: 5. This CDR3 contains 13 residues. For the CDR3, the DNA is TGTGCCAGCAGCCTAAGGGGGCGGGAGACCCAGTACTTC. Translated, it gives CASSLRGRETQYF.

This rearrangement joins TRBV5-1 to TRBJ2-3, with a weak D call TRBD2 (6 bases). CDR1 and CDR2 from the germline V gene are SGHRS and YFSETQ. CDR3 length equals 18 residues. The V end was cut by 5 bases, the J end by 0 bases, with 22 bases between. The CDR3 DNA sequence: TGCGCCAGCAGGCCTGAAGCTAGGACTACGCGGAGCACAGATACGCAGTATTTT. This gives the protein CASRPEARTTRSTDTQYF.

The rearrangement joins TRBV7-2 to TRBJ2-5; no clear D. CDR1 is SGHTA and CDR2 is FQGNSA in the germline V gene. The CDR3 length is 14 residues. Trimming removed 0 bases from V and 1 base from J, with 6 bases in between. CDR3 DNA: TGTGCCAGCAGCTTAGCGGCCGTCCAAGAGACCCAGTACTTC. Its translation is CASSLAAVQETQYF.

About this clonotype itself: A clone one base away is much larger, so this may be a read error. This rearrangement joins TRBV7-3 to TRBJ2-3; TRBD2 is a possible D gene (6 bases). Germline values: CDR1 SGHTA, CDR2 FQGTGA. This CDR3 has 15 residues. V was cut by 7 bases and J by 2 bases, with 16 bases left in between. Here the CDR3 DNA reads TGTGCCAGCACACTCGGAGGCGGGGACACAGATACGCAGTATTTT. Amino acid sequence: CASTLGGGDTDTQYF.

This clonotype was counted a few times. The gene calls are TRBV9 and TRBJ2-7, with 8 bases aligning to TRBD2. Germline CDR1 and CDR2: SGDLS and YYNGEE. The CDR3 totals 14 residues. Trimming at V came to 4 bases and at J to 5 bases, leaving 8 bases not matched to a gene. CDR3 DNA: TGTGCCAGCAGCCCCGGGACTAGGGGCCACGAGCAGTACTTC. This codes for CASSPGTRGHEQYF.

This clonotype is labeled as medium-sized. The chain is built from TRBV5-1 and TRBJ1-5; 11 bases align to TRBD1. Germline V gene data show CDR1 as SGHRS and CDR2 as YFSETQ. The CDR3 extends over 17 amino acids. The junction had 7 bases not matched to a gene; V was cut back by 2 bases and J by 3 bases. CDR3 amino acids: CASSLTGTGGPNQPQHF. The CDR3 bases are TGCGCCAGCAGCTTAACCGGGACAGGGGGTCCCAATCAGCCCCAGCATTTT.

The CDR3 bases are TGCAGTGCTAGTAGTACTCTAGCGAGGGCCCAGCATTTT. Translation: CSASSTLARAQHF. The chain combines TRBV20-1 with TRBJ1-5; D gene uncertain. V lost 3 bases and J 11 bases, leaving 17 bases between the germline ends. The CDR3 contains 13 residues. Germline V lookup: CDR1 DFQATT, CDR2 SNEGSKA (reference sequence).

This clonotype has more than one count but fewer than ten. This chain links TRBV29-1 with TRBJ1-1; 8 nucleotides line up with TRBD1. Unmatched junction bases numbered 7, after V lost 5 bases and J lost 2 bases. CDR3 length: 14 residues. Germline values: CDR1 SQVTM, CDR2 ANQGSEA. CDR3 sequence reads: CSVWWTGRNTEAFF. DNA for the CDR3: TGCAGCGTTTGGTGGACAGGGCGTAACACTGAAGCTTTCTTT.

This clonotype has only a few counts. The chain is built from TRBV3-1 and TRBJ2-7; TRBD2 aligns across 8 bases. Germline values: CDR1 LGHDT, CDR2 YNNKEL (reference sequence). V was clipped by 0 bases and J by 0 bases; unmatched bases: 7. This CDR3 spans 17 amino acids. This chain's CDR3 is CASSQDLSRGGSYEQYF. The DNA for the CDR3 is TGTGCCAGCAGCCAAGACCTGTCACGGGGGGGCTCCTACGAGCAGTACTTC.

V is TRBV4-1 and J is TRBJ2-1, with TRBD2 matching over 11 bases. Unmatched junction bases numbered 11, after V lost 1 base and J lost 0 bases. The CDR3 is 20 amino acids. Germline loops: CDR1 MGHRA, CDR2 YSYEKL. CDR3 region: CASSQVPGSGRAGSYNEQFF. The CDR3 DNA sequence: TGCGCCAGCAGCCAAGTCCCTGGTAGCGGGAGGGCCGGCTCCTACAATGAGCAGTTCTTC.

A few counts support this clonotype. CDR3 protein: CASRRTGSYTQYF. Here the CDR3 DNA reads TGTGCCAGCAGACGGACAGGGAGTTATACGCAGTATTTT. The rearrangement joins TRBV12-3 or TRBV12-4 to TRBJ2-3; 8 nucleotides match TRBD1. J gave up 7 bases and V 6 bases, and 6 bases lay outside the gene matches. The CDR3 is 13 residues long.